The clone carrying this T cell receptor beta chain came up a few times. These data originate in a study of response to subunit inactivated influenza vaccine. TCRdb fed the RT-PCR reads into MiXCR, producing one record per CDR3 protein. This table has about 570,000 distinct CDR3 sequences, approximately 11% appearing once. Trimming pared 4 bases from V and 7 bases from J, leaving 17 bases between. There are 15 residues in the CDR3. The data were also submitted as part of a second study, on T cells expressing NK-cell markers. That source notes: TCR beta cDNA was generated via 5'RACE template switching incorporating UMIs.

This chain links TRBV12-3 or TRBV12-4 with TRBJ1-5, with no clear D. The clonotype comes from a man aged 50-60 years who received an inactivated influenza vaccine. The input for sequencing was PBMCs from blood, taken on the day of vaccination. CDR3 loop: CASSYSSPGGQPQHF. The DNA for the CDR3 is TGTGCCAGCAGTTATAGCTCGCCGGGAGGACAGCCCCAGCATTTT.